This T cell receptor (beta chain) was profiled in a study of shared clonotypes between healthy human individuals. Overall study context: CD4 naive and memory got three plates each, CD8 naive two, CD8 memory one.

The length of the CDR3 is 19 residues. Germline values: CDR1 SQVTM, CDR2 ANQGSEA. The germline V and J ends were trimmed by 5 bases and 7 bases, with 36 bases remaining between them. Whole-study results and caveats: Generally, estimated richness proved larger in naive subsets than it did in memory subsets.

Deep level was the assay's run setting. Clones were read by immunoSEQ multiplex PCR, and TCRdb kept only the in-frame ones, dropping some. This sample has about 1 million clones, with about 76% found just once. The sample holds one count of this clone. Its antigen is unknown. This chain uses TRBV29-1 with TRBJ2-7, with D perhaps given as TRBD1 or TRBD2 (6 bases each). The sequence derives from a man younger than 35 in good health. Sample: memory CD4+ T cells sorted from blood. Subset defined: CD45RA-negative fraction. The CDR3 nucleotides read TGCAGCGTTCTTTTCGGTTCCCGGACCAAGGGGGGATCGGCTCGGGAGCAGTACTTC. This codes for CSVLFGSRTKGGSAREQYF.